This passage covers 32 T cell receptor beta chains from one sample sequenced in a study of beta chain features in type 1 diabetes. What was sequenced were expressed TCRB transcripts, since all of the isolated RNA had been reverse transcribed. The data were produced by immunoSEQ multiplex PCR, yet TCRdb's version contains in-frame clones alone and is incomplete. The table records nearly 350,000 clones, roughly 8% of them present only once. The source material was central memory CD4+ T cells from blood. These receptors came from a woman aged 18 to 35 in good health.

This clone has a handful of counts. The V gene is TRBV4-3, the J gene TRBJ2-2, with D hard to call. The CDR3 runs 15 residues. Deletions cut 0 bases from V and 5 bases from J, with 10 bases between. CDR1 LGHNA and CDR2 YSLEER come from the germline V gene. The CDR3 region is CASSQESWVTGELFF. The DNA of the CDR3 is TGCGCCAGCAGCCAAGAGAGTTGGGTTACCGGGGAGCTGTTTTTT.

This clone occurred a few times. The chain recombines TRBV1 with TRBJ2-2; the tabulated D call, TRBD2, remains unverified against the DNA. TRBV1 is annotated as a pseudogene. The length of the CDR3 is 17 residues. The CDR3 bases are TGCACCAGCAGCCAAGACCCCGGGACTAGGGGAACCGGGGAGCTGTTTTTT. This gives the protein CTSSQDPGTRGTGELFF.

This clone was found a few times. The chain is built from TRBV5-1 and TRBJ2-2; possible D gene TRBD1, 6 bases. The ends were cut back, 4 bases at V and 1 base at J, with 11 bases in the middle. The germline V gene has CDR1 SGHRS and CDR2 YFSETQ. This CDR3 is 15 amino acids long. The CDR3 is CASSRDTENTGELFF. Written as DNA, the CDR3 is TGCGCCAGCAGCCGGGACACCGAGAACACCGGGGAGCTGTTTTTT.

The V and J genes are TRBV5-6 and TRBJ2-7; 8 bases align to TRBD1. V was pared by 0 bases and J by 3 bases, with 5 bases of the junction left unmatched. Germline V gene data show CDR1 as SGHDT and CDR2 as YYEEEE. The CDR3 runs 15 residues. The CDR3 sequence is CASSLGSRGLYEQYF. The DNA for the CDR3 is TGTGCCAGCAGCTTGGGATCCAGGGGGCTCTACGAGCAGTACTTC.

V usage is TRBV29-1 and J usage is TRBJ2-3, with TRBD2 matching 7 bases. Trimming took 4 bases from V and 10 from J; bases not matched to a gene: 5. The CDR3 has 11 amino acids. CDR1 and CDR2 from the germline V gene are SQVTM and ANQGSEA. CDR3 in DNA: TGCAGCGTTGTGGGGGGGATCTCGCAGTATTTT. Protein: CSVVGGISQYF.

This clone was seen at least ten times. This rearrangement joins TRBV25-1 to TRBJ2-1, with D unresolved. This CDR3 is 11 amino acids long. The V end was cut by 4 bases, the J end by 2 bases, with 0 bases between. Germline loops: CDR1 MGHDK, CDR2 SYGVNS. CDR3 protein: CASSAYNEQFF. CDR3 nucleotide sequence: TGTGCCAGCAGTGCCTACAATGAGCAGTTCTTC.

V gene TRBV5-1 combines with J gene TRBJ1-2; D is perhaps TRBD1 (6 bases). V was pared by 4 bases and J by 6 bases, with 10 bases between. Germline assignment: CDR1 SGHRS and CDR2 YFSETQ. There are 12 residues in the CDR3. The CDR3 reads CASSIQGNGYTF. The DNA for the CDR3 is TGCGCCAGCAGCATACAGGGAAATGGCTACACCTTC.

This clone has a count of ten or more. The chain joins TRBV7-2 to TRBJ2-7, with D uncertain. Germline-derived CDR1 and CDR2 are SGHTA and FQGNSA. With 1 base removed from V and 0 bases from J, the gap between germline ends came to 7 bases. The CDR3 contains 14 residues. The CDR3 protein is CASSLGPVSYEQYF. The CDR3 bases are TGTGCCAGCAGCTTAGGCCCGGTCTCCTACGAGCAGTACTTC.

This clone was detected only a few times. This chain links TRBV2 with TRBJ1-5, with 9 bases lining up with TRBD1. The germline V gene has CDR1 SNHLY and CDR2 FYNNEI. V lost 5 bases to trimming and J lost 7 bases; unmatched junction nucleotides: 3. This CDR3 region has 13 residues. DNA of the CDR3: TGTGCCAGCAGTTCGGGACAGGGACAGCCCCAGCATTTT. Translating it yields CASSSGQGQPQHF.

This clone was counted a few times. CDR3 region: CASSFRTSGLHQFF. Written as DNA, the CDR3 is TGTGCCAGCAGCTTCCGGACTAGCGGTTTACACCAGTTCTTC. The chain employs TRBV7-2 and TRBJ2-1, with 10 bases that match TRBD2. Germline CDR1 reads SGHTA; CDR2 reads FQGNSA. With 3 bases clipped from V and 13 bases from J, the junction kept 9 bases outside the gene matches. The CDR3 spans 14 residues.

The table lists this clone with a few counts. This chain links TRBV2 with TRBJ2-1, with TRBD2 as a possible D gene (6 bases). The CDR3 consists of 16 residues. Germline-derived CDR1 and CDR2 are SNHLY and FYNNEI. V lost 7 bases to trimming and J lost 5 bases, with 21 bases between them. In DNA, the CDR3 is TGTGCCAGCACCAGCCCAGGACTAAGAGGTGACAATGAGCAGTTCTTC. It specifies CASTSPGLRGDNEQFF.

About this clone: Being one base from a much bigger clone, this may be a read error. CDR3 loop: CASRQGSYNEQFF. In nucleotides, the CDR3 is TGTGCCAGCAGACAGGGGTCCTACAATGAGCAGTTCTTC. The V call is TRBV28, the J call TRBJ2-1, with TRBD1 matching over 7 bases. Germline CDR1 and CDR2: MDHEN and SYDVKM. This CDR3 is built from 13 residues. J lost 1 base, V lost 6 bases, and 0 bases had no gene match.

The chain has TRBV18 and TRBJ2-7; possibly TRBD1 for D (6 bases). Trimming stripped 3 bases from V and 2 bases from J, with 14 bases between. The CDR3 covers 15 residues. Germline V lookup: CDR1 KGHSH, CDR2 LQKENI. CDR3 DNA sequence: TGTGCCAGCTCACCGTACAAACAGGGAACCTACGAGCAGTACTTC. It translates to CASSPYKQGTYEQYF.

The chain combines TRBV11-2 with TRBJ2-2; 7 bases line up with TRBD1. Germline CDR1 reads SGHAT; CDR2 reads FQNNGV. The CDR3 is 17 amino acids. After removal of 5 bases from V and 0 bases from J, the junction contained 9 bases not matched to a gene. The CDR3: CASSRYGQATNTGELFF. CDR3 nucleotides: TGTGCCAGCAGCCGTTACGGACAGGCGACGAACACCGGGGAGCTGTTTTTT.

This clone was seen a handful of times. The chain couples TRBV5-1 to TRBJ1-1; TRBD1 matches at 9 bases. V gave up 5 bases and J gave up 0 bases; unmatched junction bases: 5. The germline V gene has CDR1 SGHRS and CDR2 YFSETQ. CDR3 size: 15 residues. CDR3 DNA: TGCGCCAGCAGGGGGACAGGGCTACTGAACACTGAAGCTTTCTTT. Amino acids: CASRGTGLLNTEAFF.

The V and J genes are TRBV7-8 and TRBJ2-1, with D perhaps TRBD2 (6 bases). The V and J ends lost 2 bases and 9 bases respectively, with 14 bases between them. The CDR3 is made up of 14 amino acids. Germline V gene data show CDR1 as SGHVS and CDR2 as FQNEAQ. CDR3 sequence reads: CASSLFGGGAEQFF. CDR3 in DNA: TGTGCCAGCAGCTTATTCGGCGGCGGGGCTGAGCAGTTCTTC.

The chain combines TRBV18 with TRBJ2-7, with 9 bases fitting TRBD2. The CDR3 extends over 14 amino acids. Per the germline V gene, CDR1 is KGHSH and CDR2 is LQKENI. The trim removed 0 bases at V and 6 bases at J, leaving 3 bases unmatched. CDR3 residues: CASSPPWTSAEQYF. In DNA, the CDR3 is TGTGCCAGCTCACCACCGTGGACTAGCGCCGAGCAGTACTTC. The full variable domain, rest sourced from reference TRBV18 and TRBJ2-7, is NAGVMQNPRHLVRRRGQEARLRCSPMKGHSHVYWYRQLPEEGLKFMVYLQKENIIDESGMPKERFSAEFPKEGPSILRIQQVVRGDSAAYFCASSPPWTSAEQYFGPGTRLTVT.

This clone came up many times. The chain employs TRBV11-2 and TRBJ2-1; tentatively, D is TRBD2 (5 bases). Germline V gene lookup returns CDR1 SGHAT and CDR2 FQNNGV. V lost 2 bases and J lost 0, with 11 bases in between. This CDR3 comprises 16 residues. The CDR3 region has the DNA TGTGCCAGCAGCTTATACAGCGGCAGCTCCTACAATGAGCAGTTCTTC. The encoded protein is CASSLYSGSSYNEQFF.

The chain is built from TRBV19 and TRBJ2-7, with TRBD1 identical over 7 bases. The CDR3 contains 13 residues. Trimming took 5 bases from V and 1 from J; bases not matched to a gene: 2. From germline, CDR1 is LNHDA and CDR2 SQIVND (reference sequence). The CDR3 DNA follows: TGTGCCAGTAGTCGGGACAGTTCCTACGAGCAGTACTTC. This codes for CASSRDSSYEQYF.

This clone was seen only a few times. J is TRBJ2-1 and V is TRBV5-1; possibly TRBD2 for D (6 bases). Germline V gives CDR1 SGHRS, CDR2 YFSETQ. This CDR3 contains 14 residues. The V gene lost 2 bases and the J gene lost 3 bases, with 9 bases spanning the gap. CDR3 sequence reads: CASSFGSGYNEQFF. Here the CDR3 DNA reads TGCGCCAGCAGCTTTGGTAGCGGCTACAATGAGCAGTTCTTC.

The chain couples TRBV28 to TRBJ2-1; TRBD2 agrees at 8 bases. The CDR3 is 15 amino acids. J lost 5 bases, V lost 2 bases, and 5 bases had no gene match. Germline V CDR1 and CDR2: MDHEN, SYDVKM. The CDR3 here is CASSLQAGVHNEQFF. CDR3 DNA: TGTGCCAGCAGTTTACAAGCGGGAGTACACAATGAGCAGTTCTTC.

The sample holds many counts of this clone. DNA for the CDR3: TGTGCCAGCTACGGTTCGTCAAAGGAGAACACTGAAGCTTTCTTT. Protein: CASYGSSKENTEAFF. The chain employs TRBV6-6 and TRBJ1-1; D call uncertain. The CDR3 sequence is 15 residues long. CDR1 and CDR2 from the germline V gene are MNHNY and SVGAGI (reference sequence). V was trimmed by 8 bases and J by 1 base, leaving 17 bases between them.

This clone appeared a few times. This chain connects TRBV27 to TRBJ2-7; the D is unclear. Germline lookup yields CDR1 MNHEY and CDR2 SMNVEV (reference sequence). The CDR3 sequence is 13 residues long. Trimming removed 3 bases at V and 0 bases at J, with 6 bases between. The CDR3 DNA sequence: TGTGCCAGCAGTTTGTCAGACTCCTACGAGCAGTACTTC. Its translation is CASSLSDSYEQYF.

This chain joins TRBV7-8 and TRBJ2-1; D remains unclear. Germline CDR1 SGHVS, CDR2 FQNEAQ. With 2 bases removed from V and 10 bases from J, the gap between germline ends came to 12 bases. The CDR3 is 13 amino acids. The CDR3 DNA reads TGTGCCAGCAGCTTAAGGCCGCGTGGAGAGCAGTTCTTC. Protein sequence: CASSLRPRGEQFF.

This clone was seen repeatedly, ten times or more. Other DNA sequences in the sample encode the same CDR3. V usage is TRBV28 and J usage is TRBJ2-7; D is uncertain. V lost 4 bases and J 3 bases, leaving 4 bases between the germline ends. Germline V gives CDR1 MDHEN, CDR2 SYDVKM. The CDR3 loop spans 11 amino acids. This chain's CDR3 is CASSSNYEQYF. The CDR3 DNA follows: TGTGCCAGCAGTTCAAACTACGAGCAGTACTTC. The whole variable domain, filled in from reference TRBV28 and TRBJ2-7, reads DVKVTQSSRYLVKRTGEKVFLECVQDMDHENMFWYRQDPGLGLRLIYFSYDVKMKEKGDIPEGYSVSREKKERFSLILESASTNQTSMYLCASSSNYEQYFGPGTRLTVT.

This clone was found a few times. The rearrangement links TRBV7-2 to TRBJ2-6; a weak D match, TRBD2 (5 bases). Germline lookup yields CDR1 SGHTA and CDR2 FQGNSA. CDR3 length: 15 residues. Trimming stripped 5 bases from V and 3 bases from J, with 11 bases between. CDR3 loop: CASSPRGIGANVLTF. CDR3 bases: TGTGCCAGCAGCCCCCGAGGGATTGGGGCCAACGTCCTGACTTTC.

The chain links TRBV7-2 to TRBJ2-6, with TRBD2 matching over 13 bases. This CDR3 contains 16 residues. Germline V CDR1 and CDR2: SGHTA, FQGNSA. V shed 8 bases and J 0 bases; nucleotides not matched to a gene: 1. CDR3 DNA: TGTGCCAGCGGGACTAGCGGGACCTCTGGGGCCAACGTCCTGACTTTC. Residues: CASGTSGTSGANVLTF.

This clone was picked up a small number of times. The rearrangement uses TRBV5-6 and TRBJ1-2; TRBD1 aligns across 10 bases. The germline V gene encodes CDR1 SGHDT and CDR2 YYEEEE. J lost 8 bases, V lost 4 bases, and 14 bases had no gene match. There are 16 residues in the CDR3. The CDR3 sequence: CASSQFRTGGSGGYTF. DNA for the CDR3: TGTGCCAGCAGCCAGTTTAGGACAGGGGGTTCTGGAGGCTACACCTTC.

This clone has a handful of counts. The genes are TRBV4-3 and TRBJ1-4; D ambiguous. The V gene lost 4 bases and the J gene lost 5 bases, with 11 bases spanning the gap. Germline CDR1 LGHNA, CDR2 YSLEER. The CDR3 is 14 amino acids. CDR3: CASSRLGLNEKLFF. The CDR3 region has the DNA TGCGCCAGCAGCCGCCTTGGACTAAATGAAAAACTGTTTTTT.

A few counts support this clone. The gene calls are TRBV21-1 and TRBJ2-7. TRBV21-1 is noted as a pseudogene. This CDR3 is built from 14 residues. As DNA, the CDR3 is TGTGCCAGCAGCAATCGGCCTGATACCTACGAGCAGTACTTC. Amino acids: CASSNRPDTYEQYF.

The chain uses TRBV28 and TRBJ1-2; D perhaps matches TRBD1 (5 bases). In germline, CDR1 is MDHEN, CDR2 SYDVKM. This CDR3 region has 11 residues. Trimming pared 7 bases from V and 10 bases from J, leaving 13 bases between. The CDR3 is CASNPTTVYTF. In DNA form, the CDR3 reads TGTGCCAGCAACCCCACGACAGTCTACACCTTC.

In its sample, this clone was seen a few times. The genes are TRBV5-1 and TRBJ2-7, with 14 bases identical to TRBD2. This CDR3 spans 16 amino acids. Germline-derived CDR1 and CDR2 are SGHRS and YFSETQ. V was clipped by 0 bases and J by 5 bases; unmatched bases: 4. CDR3 sequence reads: CASSLGLAGGTHEQYF. The CDR3 bases are TGCGCCAGCAGCTTGGGACTAGCGGGAGGGACCCACGAGCAGTACTTC.